Listed below are T cell receptor beta chains from one sample, sequenced in a study of blood T cell repertoires in COVID-19. Assay: immunoSEQ multiplex PCR; the TCRdb copy retains only in-frame clones and omits some. Of about 300,000 clones listed, more than 75% are singletons. The sequencing sample was made of peripheral blood. These receptors were taken from a woman aged 45 to 65 with acute or convalescent COVID-19. The CDR3 runs from the conserved cysteine through the conserved F or W. Fields, in order: D gene, clone size, J gene, V gene, CDR3 DNA, CDR3 protein. A D gene is named only where the DNA matches it firmly. Only part of the rows carry a size: once, few, many, or a class if the clone is expanded.

NA NA TRBJ1-2 TRBV19 TGTGCCAGTAGTATGGCGGCTGTGAACTATGGCTACACCTTC CASSMAAVNYGYTF
TRBD2 NA TRBJ2-1 TRBV9 TGTGCCAGCAGCGCGGGGACTAGCGTGGCCCTATGGGATGAGCAGTTCTTC CASSAGTSVALWDEQFF
TRBD1 NA TRBJ2-7 TRBV15 TGTGCCACCAGCGGAGCGGGGACAGGGCAACTCGAGCAGTACTTC CATSGAGTGQLEQYF
TRBD2 NA TRBJ2-7 TRBV4-3 TGCGCCAGCAGCCAGGAAAGGGGACTTGGGAGGGACGAGCAGTACTTC CASSQERGLGRDEQYF
TRBD2 NA TRBJ2-1 TRBV6-1 TGTGCCAGCAGTGATTGGACTAGCGGGAGGGATGAGCAGTTCTTC CASSDWTSGRDEQFF
NA NA TRBJ2-1 TRBV9 TGTGCCAGCAGCCCTCTCATGACAGCCTACAATGAGCAGTTCTTC CASSPLMTAYNEQFF
TRBD2 NA TRBJ2-2 TRBV18 TGTGCCAGCTCACCACCGGGACTAGCTTCCGGGGAGCTGTTTTTT CASSPPGLASGELFF
TRBD1 NA TRBJ1-2 TRBV12-3/TRBV12-4 TGTGCCAGCAGCAGGGACAGAGTGTATGGCTACACCTTC CASSRDRVYGYTF
NA NA TRBJ2-3 TRBV5-1 TGCGCCAGCAGCTCCCAGAGGAGCACAGATACGCAGTATTTT CASSSQRSTDTQYF
TRBD1 NA TRBJ2-1 TRBV15 TGTGCCACCAGCAGAGTAATGGTTACAGGGGTTCTGAATGAGCAGTTCTTC CATSRVMVTGVLNEQFF
NA NA TRBJ1-1 TRBV2 TGTGCCAGCGAAGTCGAGAGGAACACTGAAGCTTTCTTT CASEVERNTEAFF
NA NA TRBJ2-7 TRBV27 TGTGCCAGCAGTTTATCTATGAGAGGCGAGCAGTACTTC CASSLSMRGEQYF
TRBD2 NA TRBJ2-7 TRBV19 TGTGCCAGTAGCTCCCCCCTAGCGGGAGACCCCTACGAGCAGTACTTC CASSSPLAGDPYEQYF
TRBD1 NA TRBJ2-1 TRBV12-5 TGTGCTAGTGGAGGGACAGGGGGGTTCAATGAGCAGTTCTTC CASGGTGGFNEQFF
TRBD1 NA TRBJ2-7 TRBV4-2 TGTGCCAGCAGCCTAGGACAGGGGGCTCGAGAGCAGTACTTC CASSLGQGAREQYF
TRBD2 once TRBJ2-7 TRBV3-1/TRBV3-2 TGTGCCAGCAGCCCTAGGCCGACTAGCGGGAGGCCAAACGGGTACGAGCAGTACTTC CASSPRPTSGRPNGYEQYF
TRBD1 NA TRBJ2-7 TRBV19 TGTGCCAGTAGTATTCAGTACGGGACAGGGACCTACGAGCAGTACTTC CASSIQYGTGTYEQYF
TRBD1 NA TRBJ2-2 TRBV5-1 TGCGCCAGCAGTTTAGGACAGGGAACGGGCACCGGGGAGCTGTTTTTT CASSLGQGTGTGELFF
TRBD1 NA TRBJ2-7 TRBV7-2 TGTGCCAGCAGCTTCGCCGGGACAGGGGGCGAGCAGTACTTC CASSFAGTGGEQYF
NA NA TRBJ2-3 TRBV5-6 TGTGCCAGCAGCTCACAGGGCACAGATACGCAGTATTTT CASSSQGTDTQYF